This entry lists 3 T cell receptor beta chains sequenced from one sample in a study of beta chain features in type 1 diabetes listed by TCRdb under 2018. Library generation was performed with the immunoSEQ multiplex PCR assay. The entire amount of isolated RNA was reverse transcribed using the High Capacity cDNA Reverse Transcription Kit, so the sequenced TCRB transcripts were expressed ones. This is the immuneACCESS table as TCRdb keeps it, with only in-frame sequences that have V and J called. A part of the clones is gone; compared with another copy, unresolved V genes explain less than half, and the rest is unexplained. The sample records 310,000 or so clones, approximately 9.9% of which are singletons. About 0.015% of the sample comes from the top ten. Sequenced input: naive CD4+ T cells from blood. Read against the paper, the sample's cell subset or site label means: true naive CD4+ T cells. These TCRs come from a woman in her 30s in good health.

The sample holds a few counts of this clone. The V gene is TRBV7-3, the J gene TRBJ2-5; 12 nucleotides line up with TRBD1. The CDR3 totals 15 residues. Germline-derived CDR1 and CDR2 are SGHTA and FQGTGA. J gave up 7 bases and V 5 bases, and 8 bases lay outside the gene matches. The CDR3 sequence: CASSAWDRGLGTQYF. The CDR3 DNA follows: TGTGCCAGCAGCGCATGGGACAGGGGGCTAGGGACCCAGTACTTC.

This clone was found a few times. The CDR3 region is CASSIGNGIQETQYF. In nucleotides, the CDR3 is TGCGCCAGCAGTATCGGGAATGGGATACAAGAGACCCAGTACTTC. The rearrangement joins TRBV5-1 to TRBJ2-5, with TRBD2 as a possible D gene (5 bases). The germline V gene encodes CDR1 SGHRS and CDR2 YFSETQ. There are 15 residues in the CDR3. V lost 5 bases, J lost 2 bases, and 16 bases lay in between.

CDR3 region: CASSRDGGETQYF. The CDR3 coding sequence is TGTGCCAGCAGCCGGGATGGAGGAGAGACCCAGTACTTC. The chain has TRBV27 and TRBJ2-5; a weak D match, TRBD2 (5 bases). This CDR3 is built from 13 residues. Per germline, CDR1 MNHEY and CDR2 SMNVEV (reference sequence). The V gene lost 6 bases and the J gene lost 4 bases, with 12 bases spanning the gap.